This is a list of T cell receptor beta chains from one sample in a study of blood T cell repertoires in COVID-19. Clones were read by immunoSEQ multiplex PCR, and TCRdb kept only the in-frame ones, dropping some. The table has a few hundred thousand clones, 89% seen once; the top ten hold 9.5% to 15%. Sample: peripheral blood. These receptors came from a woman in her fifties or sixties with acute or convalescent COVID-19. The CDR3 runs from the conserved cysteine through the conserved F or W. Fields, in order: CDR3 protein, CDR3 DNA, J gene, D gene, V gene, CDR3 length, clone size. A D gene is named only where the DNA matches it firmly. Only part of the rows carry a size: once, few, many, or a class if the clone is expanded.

CDR3: CAIRDRTSNTEAFF
DNA: TGTGCCATCAGAGACAGGACTTCTAACACTGAAGCTTTCTTT
J: TRBJ1-1
D: -
V: TRBV10-3
length: 14
size: -

CDR3: CASSVVAAYNEQFF
DNA: TGTGCCAGCAGCGTAGTGGCAGCCTACAATGAGCAGTTCTTC
J: TRBJ2-1
D: -
V: TRBV9
length: 14
size: once

CDR3: CASSLGGLAGRYTTDTQYF
DNA: TGTGCCAGCAGCTTAGGCGGACTAGCGGGGCGCTACACCACAGATACGCAGTATTTT
J: TRBJ2-3
D: TRBD2
V: TRBV7-8
length: 19
size: -

CDR3: CSVGQYEQYF
DNA: TGCAGCGTGGGACAGTACGAGCAGTACTTC
J: TRBJ2-7
D: TRBD1
V: TRBV29-1
length: 10
size: -

CDR3: CASSLVQGFGYGYTF
DNA: TGTGCCAGCAGTCTAGTACAGGGGTTTGGATATGGCTACACCTTC
J: TRBJ1-2
D: TRBD1
V: TRBV7-9
length: 15
size: -

CDR3: CASSYSHSGNTIYF
DNA: TGTGCCAGCAGTTACTCCCACTCTGGAAACACCATATATTTT
J: TRBJ1-3
D: -
V: TRBV6-5
length: 14
size: -

CDR3: CASTRSSYEQYF
DNA: TGTGCCAGCACGCGGAGCTCCTACGAGCAGTACTTC
J: TRBJ2-7
D: -
V: TRBV2
length: 12
size: -

CDR3: CASSLAGTNTGELFF
DNA: TGTGCCAGCAGCTTAGCGGGCACGAACACCGGGGAGCTGTTTTTT
J: TRBJ2-2
D: -
V: TRBV7-2
length: 15
size: -

CDR3: CASQGRGGEKLFF
DNA: TGTGCCAGCCAAGGAAGGGGAGGCGAAAAACTGTTTTTT
J: TRBJ1-4
D: -
V: TRBV7-9
length: 13
size: -

CDR3: CASSLVGGISSNYGYTF
DNA: TGTGCCAGCAGCTTAGTTGGGGGGATAAGTTCTAACTATGGCTACACCTTC
J: TRBJ1-2
D: -
V: TRBV7-2
length: 17
size: -

CDR3: CASSFEAGEQYF
DNA: TGTGCCAGCAGCTTTGAAGCTGGCGAGCAGTACTTC
J: TRBJ2-7
D: -
V: TRBV5-4
length: 12
size: -

CDR3: CASSGRSGTEAFF
DNA: TGTGCCAGCAGTGGGCGGAGCGGCACTGAAGCTTTCTTT
J: TRBJ1-1
D: -
V: TRBV28
length: 13
size: -

CDR3: CASGLGRPGTGVYTF
DNA: TGTGCTAGTGGTTTGGGACGTCCGGGGACAGGGGTTTACACCTTC
J: TRBJ1-2
D: TRBD1
V: TRBV12-5
length: 15
size: -

CDR3: CASSIDGGTSGYNEQFF
DNA: TGTGCCAGTAGTATAGATGGGGGGACTAGCGGTTACAATGAGCAGTTCTTC
J: TRBJ2-1
D: TRBD2
V: TRBV19
length: 17
size: once

CDR3: CASSQDRVRGTEAFF
DNA: TGCGCCAGCAGCCAAGACCGAGTCCGGGGGACTGAAGCTTTCTTT
J: TRBJ1-1
D: -
V: TRBV4-3
length: 15
size: -

CDR3: CASSLALSYNEQFF
DNA: TGTGCCAGCAGCTTGGCACTCTCCTACAATGAGCAGTTCTTC
J: TRBJ2-1
D: -
V: TRBV5-6
length: 14
size: -

CDR3: CASSLFGQVDNEQFF
DNA: TGTGCCAGCAGTTTATTCGGACAGGTGGACAATGAGCAGTTCTTC
J: TRBJ2-1
D: TRBD1
V: TRBV28
length: 15
size: -

CDR3: CASSPGQGVYGYTF
DNA: TGTGCCAGCAGCCCTGGACAGGGGGTCTATGGCTACACCTTC
J: TRBJ1-2
D: TRBD1
V: TRBV3-1/TRBV3-2
length: 14
size: -

CDR3: CASSSGRGSYEQYF
DNA: TGTGCCAGTAGTTCCGGACGGGGTTCCTACGAGCAGTACTTC
J: TRBJ2-7
D: -
V: TRBV19
length: 14
size: -

CDR3: CASQTRPRGKANYGYTF
DNA: TGTGCCAGCCAAACCCGGCCCAGGGGCAAGGCAAACTATGGCTACACCTTC
J: TRBJ1-2
D: -
V: TRBV19
length: 17
size: -

CDR3: CASSFRTSGRANEQFF
DNA: TGTGCCAGCAGCTTCCGCACCAGCGGGAGGGCCAATGAGCAGTTCTTC
J: TRBJ2-1
D: TRBD2
V: TRBV5-5
length: 16
size: -

CDR3: CASSPLTGTGLSGYTF
DNA: TGTGCCAGCTCACCATTGACCGGGACAGGGCTCTCTGGCTACACCTTC
J: TRBJ1-2
D: TRBD1
V: TRBV18
length: 16
size: -

CDR3: CATSGADSYSEAFF
DNA: TGTGCCACCAGTGGGGCGGACTCTTACTCTGAAGCTTTCTTT
J: TRBJ1-1
D: -
V: TRBV24-1
length: 14
size: -

CDR3: CASSQDGGGDSSGANVLTF
DNA: TGTGCCAGCAGCCAGGATGGGGGCGGGGACAGCTCTGGGGCCAACGTCCTGACTTTC
J: TRBJ2-6
D: -
V: TRBV3-1/TRBV3-2
length: 19
size: once

CDR3: CSVSLAQETQYF
DNA: TGCAGCGTTAGTCTAGCGCAAGAGACCCAGTACTTC
J: TRBJ2-5
D: -
V: TRBV29-1
length: 12
size: -

CDR3: CASSKIRGGNQPQHF
DNA: TGTGCCAGCAGTAAAATACGGGGGGGCAATCAGCCCCAGCATTTT
J: TRBJ1-5
D: -
V: TRBV28
length: 15
size: -